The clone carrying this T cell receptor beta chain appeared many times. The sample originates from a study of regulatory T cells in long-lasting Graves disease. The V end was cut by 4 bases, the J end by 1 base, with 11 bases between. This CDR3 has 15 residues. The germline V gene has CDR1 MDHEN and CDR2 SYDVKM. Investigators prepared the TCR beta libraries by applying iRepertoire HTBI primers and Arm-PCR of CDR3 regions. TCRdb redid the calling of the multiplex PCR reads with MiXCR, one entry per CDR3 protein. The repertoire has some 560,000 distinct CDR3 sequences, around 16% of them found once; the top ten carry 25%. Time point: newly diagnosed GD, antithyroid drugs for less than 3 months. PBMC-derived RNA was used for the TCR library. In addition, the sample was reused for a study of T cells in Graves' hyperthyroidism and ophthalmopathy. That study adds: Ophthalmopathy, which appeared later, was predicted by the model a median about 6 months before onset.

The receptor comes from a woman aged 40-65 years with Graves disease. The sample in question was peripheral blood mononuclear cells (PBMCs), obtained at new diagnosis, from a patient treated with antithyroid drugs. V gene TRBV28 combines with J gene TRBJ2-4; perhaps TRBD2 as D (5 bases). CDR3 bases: TGTGCCAGCAGTTCTGGGGAGTGGGCCAAAAACATTCAGTACTTC. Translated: CASSSGEWAKNIQYF.